This T cell receptor (beta chain) was captured by sequencing in a study of shared T cell receptors in the human thymus. Germline V gene sequence: CDR1 MDHEN, CDR2 SYDVKM. The CDR3 is 13 residues long. The ends were cut back, 3 bases at V and 7 bases at J, with 12 bases in the middle. Clones were read by immunoSEQ multiplex PCR, and TCRdb kept only the in-frame ones, dropping some. Of some 700,000 clones listed, approximately 85% are singletons. The data were also submitted as part of a second study, on human thymus T cells. That study reports: Obtained as resections during corrective heart surgery, the thymus tissue was then studied.

The receptor was isolated from a girl less than two years old with a congenital heart defect. The sample comprised thymocytes. V and J are TRBV28 and TRBJ1-2; no clear D gene. The CDR3 region has the DNA TGTGCCAGCAGTTTCCCCGGGGAGAGTGGCTACACCTTC. Translated: CASSFPGESGYTF.